This T cell receptor beta chain originates from a study of blood T cells in healthy people across ages. Findings and limits, study-wide: Older individuals had lower TCR beta diversity per million T cells (the decline was roughly linear). The lack of PBMC sorting stopped any conclusive naive versus antigen-experienced comparison.

This clonotype was picked up a small number of times. The antigen remains unidentified. A second roughly 7 to 12 cycle PCR used barcoded and J-beta primers. TCRdb reprocessed the 5' RACE reads with MiXCR, giving one entry per CDR3 protein. The sample lists almost 800,000 distinct CDR3 sequences, roughly 60% occurring once. This clonotype originated in a man aged 25-45 years in good health. The specimen was blood.

This CDR3 reads CASKVDSQETQYF. In DNA, the CDR3 is TGTGCCAGCAAGGTAGACTCCCAAGAGACCCAGTACTTC. J is TRBJ2-5 and V is TRBV12-3 or TRBV12-4; D ambiguous. V dropped 7 bases and J dropped 1 base, with 10 bases sitting between them. This CDR3 has 13 amino acids.